The sequence of this TCR beta chain was determined in a study of T-cell reconstitution after alpha-beta-depleted transplantation in children. The V and J ends lost 4 bases and 4 bases, in that order; junction bases with no gene match: 3. The germline CDR1 and CDR2 sequences are SGHRS and YFSETQ. This CDR3 comprises 13 residues. Preparation of the TCRbeta library was carried out with unique molecular identifiers. Each CDR3 protein gets one entry after TCRdb re-called the PCR reads with MiXCR. The sample includes 450,000 to 600,000 distinct CDR3 sequences, around 20% seen only once; the top ten take roughly 3.3%. The sample holds a few counts of this clonotype.

This rearrangement joins TRBV5-1 to TRBJ2-7; 9 bases fit TRBD1. The sequence derives from a human donor who donated a stem cell graft to a child with acute lymphoblastic leukemia. The starting material was PBMCs from the stem cell graft donor, obtained from the stem cell graft. The CDR3 DNA reads TGCGCCAGCAGCGGGACAGGGAGATACGAGCAGTACTTC. Its protein is CASSGTGRYEQYF.